This passage covers 10 T cell receptor beta chains from one sample sequenced in a study of human T cells and chemical hapten exposure. The time point: patch test 1, 2 weeks after DPC sensitization. Treatment of the sample: therapeutic diphenylcyclopropenone sensitization with weekly scalp DPC. Each CDR3 protein is one row after TCRdb ran MiXCR on the RACE reads. Of roughly 120,000 distinct CDR3 sequences listed, roughly 13% are singletons. Specimen: whole blood, collected in connection with sensitization to the hapten diphenylcyclopropenone (DPC). Receptors were obtained from a man younger than 30 with alopecia areata. Some clones in this sample may be carry-over from other donors' samples.

This clonotype appeared many times. The chain couples TRBV7-3 to TRBJ2-3; 8 nucleotides align to TRBD1. The CDR3 is made up of 13 amino acids. The V gene end was trimmed by 5 bases and the J gene end by 6 bases; junction bases not matched to a gene: 4. Germline assignment: CDR1 SGHTA and CDR2 FQGTGA. Here the CDR3 DNA reads TGTGCCAGCAGCCTCGACAGGGGCGATACGCAGTATTTT. It specifies CASSLDRGDTQYF.

The V gene is TRBV11-2, the J gene TRBJ2-7; weak D call: TRBD1 (5 bases). This CDR3 has 14 residues. CDR1 and CDR2 from the germline V gene are SGHAT and FQNNGV. Trimming pared 3 bases from V and 3 bases from J, leaving 12 bases between. The CDR3 sequence: CASSFSDQGYEQYF. CDR3 nucleotides: TGTGCCAGCAGCTTTTCGGACCAGGGCTACGAGCAGTACTTC. Full variable domain (missing parts from reference TRBV11-2 and TRBJ2-7): EAGVAQSPRYKIIEKRQSVAFWCNPISGHATLYWYQQILGQGPKLLIQFQNNGVVDDSQLPKDRFSAERLKGVDSTLKIQPAKLEDSAVYLCASSFSDQGYEQYFGPGTRLTVT.

This clonotype has just a few counts. The V gene is TRBV20-1, the J gene TRBJ2-7; 7 bases are a match to TRBD1. The CDR3 length is 14 residues. The junction had 6 bases not matched to a gene; V was cut back by 0 bases and J by 4 bases. The germline V gene encodes CDR1 DFQATT and CDR2 SNEGSKA (reference sequence). The DNA for the CDR3 is TGCAGTGCTAGAGATAGGGACAGCAGATACGAGCAGTACTTC. The encoded protein is CSARDRDSRYEQYF.

V gene TRBV4-3 combines with J gene TRBJ2-1, with 9 nucleotides matching TRBD1. CDR3 length: 16 amino acids. CDR1 is LGHNA, CDR2 YSLEER, per germline. Germline trimming cut 3 bases from V and 5 bases from J; bases unmatched to any gene: 8. Written as DNA, the CDR3 is TGCGCCAGCAGCCAGAATGCCGGGACAGGGAACAATGAGCAGTTCTTC. This translates into CASSQNAGTGNNEQFF.

The rearrangement uses TRBV18 and TRBJ1-4; TRBD1 aligns across 9 bases. The CDR3 totals 14 residues. The germline gives CDR1 KGHSH, CDR2 LQKENI. Losses at the gene ends were 3 bases for V and 7 bases for J; bases not matched to a gene: 3. The chain's CDR3 is CASSPGTGSEKLFF. Here the CDR3 DNA reads TGTGCCAGCTCACCCGGGACAGGGAGTGAAAAACTGTTTTTT.

This clonotype has a handful of counts. The chain recombines TRBV3-1 with TRBJ2-1, with 10 bases that match TRBD2. Germline V gene data show CDR1 as LGHDT and CDR2 as YNNKEL (reference sequence). The CDR3 loop spans 14 amino acids. Trimming took 3 bases from V and 6 from J; bases not matched to a gene: 2. The CDR3 protein is CASSQGLAINEQFF. The CDR3 DNA is TGTGCCAGCAGCCAGGGACTAGCGATCAATGAGCAGTTCTTC.

A few counts support this clonotype. The rearrangement joins TRBV5-4 to TRBJ2-1; 9 bases match TRBD1. Looked up from germline, CDR1 is SGHNT and CDR2 is YYREEE (reference sequence). There are 19 residues in the CDR3. The junction had 14 bases not matched to a gene; V was cut back by 0 bases and J by 4 bases. CDR3 coding DNA: TGTGCCAGCAGCTTGGTGGGACAGGGTTCGGAAAATTCTTACAATGAGCAGTTCTTC. It encodes CASSLVGQGSENSYNEQFF.

This clonotype was picked up many times. The CDR3 region has the DNA TGTGCCAGCAGTTCCCACCTGGGACTCCAAGGGGGGACCCAGTACTTC. The encoded protein is CASSSHLGLQGGTQYF. The chain employs TRBV11-2 and TRBJ2-5, with D possibly being TRBD1 or TRBD2 (6 bases each). The CDR3 consists of 16 residues. Germline CDR1 and CDR2: SGHAT and FQNNGV. Trimming shortened V by 6 bases and J by 7 bases, and 24 bases separated the two germline ends.

This clonotype turned up a few times. The rearrangement joins TRBV11-2 to TRBJ2-7; TRBD1 is a possible D gene (5 bases). The germline V and J ends were trimmed by 5 bases and 2 bases, with 10 bases remaining between them. Germline CDR1 is SGHAT and CDR2 is FQNNGV. CDR3 size: 13 residues. The CDR3 loop reads CASSGHITYEQYF. DNA of the CDR3: TGTGCCAGCAGCGGACATATTACCTACGAGCAGTACTTC. Drawing the rest from reference TRBV11-2 and TRBJ2-7, the complete variable domain is EAGVAQSPRYKIIEKRQSVAFWCNPISGHATLYWYQQILGQGPKLLIQFQNNGVVDDSQLPKDRFSAERLKGVDSTLKIQPAKLEDSAVYLCASSGHITYEQYFGPGTRLTVT.

In its sample, this clonotype was seen a few times. The chain couples TRBV7-8 to TRBJ1-5; TRBD1 might be the D (5 bases). V lost 5 bases and J 0 bases, leaving 17 bases between the germline ends. This CDR3 has 17 residues. Germline CDR1 and CDR2: SGHVS and FQNEAQ. The CDR3 protein is CASSPGTGPYSNQPQHF. The CDR3 nucleotides are TGTGCCAGCAGCCCCGGAACAGGCCCATATAGCAATCAGCCCCAGCATTTT. Variable domain in full (rest from reference TRBV7-8 and TRBJ1-5): GAGVSQSPRYKVAKRGQDVALRCDPISGHVSLFWYQQALGQGPEFLTYFQNEAQLDKSGLPSDRFFAERPEGSVSTLKIQRTQQEDSAVYLCASSPGTGPYSNQPQHFGDGTRLSIL.